This T cell receptor beta chain appears in the sequencing data of a study of blood T cell repertoires in COVID-19. This CDR3 contains 15 residues. V was pared by 3 bases and J by 5 bases, with 16 bases between. Germline CDR1 LNHDA, CDR2 SQIVND (reference sequence). Profiled with immunoSEQ multiplex PCR; TCRdb holds only in-frame clones, not every one. The sample records more than 300,000 clones, under 90% being singletons. The chain links TRBV19 to TRBJ1-1, with D uncertain. The TCR comes from a woman younger than 45 with COVID-19, enrolled during active disease. Sequencing was performed on peripheral blood. The DNA of the CDR3 is TGTGCCAGTAGTATCGGGGTAGGGTTGAGGACTGAAGCTTTCTTT. This translates into CASSIGVGLRTEAFF.